This T cell receptor (beta chain) originates from a study of OX40 agonist ivuxolimab in advanced cancers. CDR3 length: 13 amino acids. The V end was cut by 1 base, the J end by 1 base, with 4 bases between. The germline V gene has CDR1 LGHNA and CDR2 YSLEER. Using immunoSEQ multiplex PCR, the repertoire was profiled, and TCRdb retains in-frame clones only, with some absent. The repertoire holds tens of thousands of clones, with 84% as singletons. The sequence derives from an adult with an advanced solid tumor such as melanoma, head and neck, liver or kidney cancer. Specimen: CD4+ or CD8+ T cells sorted from blood, collected in a trial of the OX40 agonist ivuxolimab. The rearrangement links TRBV4-3 to TRBJ1-2; no firm D call. CDR3 amino acids: CASSQAGNYGYTF. CDR3 coding DNA: TGCGCCAGCAGCCAAGCTGGTAACTATGGCTACACCTTC.